The 10 T cell receptor beta chains below all came from one sample that was sequenced in a study of OX40 agonist ivuxolimab in advanced cancers. Repertoires were generated with immunoSEQ multiplex PCR, while TCRdb's copy carries only in-frame clones and drops some. Of roughly 34,000 clones detected, 80% to 95% appear once; the ten largest clones hold approximately 3.8%. Material: CD4+ or CD8+ T cells sorted from blood, obtained in a trial of the OX40 agonist ivuxolimab. These receptors were taken from an adult with an advanced solid tumor such as melanoma, head and neck, liver or kidney cancer.

This chain links TRBV5-1 with TRBJ2-3; D not resolved. This CDR3 comprises 15 residues. Germline assignment: CDR1 SGHRS and CDR2 YFSETQ. The germline V and J ends were trimmed by 5 bases and 0 bases, with 13 bases remaining between them. CDR3 sequence: CASRRQSSSTDTQYF. The CDR3 DNA sequence: TGCGCCAGCAGGCGTCAGAGCTCTAGCACAGATACGCAGTATTTT.

This clone was counted once. The chain uses TRBV10-3 and TRBJ2-5; 9 positions agree with TRBD1. This CDR3 spans 16 amino acids. V lost 3 bases, J lost 3 bases, and 8 bases stayed unmatched. Germline CDR1 reads ENHRY; CDR2 reads SYGVKD. CDR3: CAISDRDRAGEETQYF. The CDR3, as DNA: TGTGCCATCAGTGACCGGGACAGGGCGGGAGAAGAGACCCAGTACTTC.

Here the CDR3 DNA reads TGTGCCAGTAGTAGTAGAGACTGGACAGGGGTCTACGGCTACACCTTC. Its protein product is CASSSRDWTGVYGYTF. V and J are TRBV19 and TRBJ1-2, with 9 bases that match TRBD1. The CDR3 is 16 residues long. Unmatched junction bases numbered 14, after V lost 4 bases and J lost 8 bases. The germline CDR1 and CDR2 sequences are LNHDA and SQIVND (reference sequence).

The genes are TRBV19 and TRBJ2-1; 7 bases match TRBD1. The germline CDR1 and CDR2 sequences are LNHDA and SQIVND (reference sequence). Trimming at V came to 3 bases and at J to 5 bases, leaving 7 bases not matched to a gene. This CDR3 has 15 residues. The CDR3 nucleotides are TGTGCCAGTAGTATGAGGACAGGCCTTGACAATGAGCAGTTCTTC. The encoded protein is CASSMRTGLDNEQFF.

The J gene is TRBJ1-2, the V gene TRBV11-1, with a weak D call TRBD1 (5 bases). V was clipped by 1 base and J by 7 bases, with 7 bases between them. Germline CDR1 SGHAT, CDR2 FQDESV (reference sequence). This CDR3 is built from 12 residues. In DNA, the CDR3 is TGTGCCAGCAGCTTAGAGGGGTCTGGCTACACCTTC. Translating it yields CASSLEGSGYTF.

The chain couples TRBV13 to TRBJ1-1, with a tentative D call TRBD1 (5 bases). Germline V gene data show CDR1 as PRHDT and CDR2 as FYEKMQ (reference sequence). Trimming left V 2 bases short and J 2 bases short, with 12 bases between. The CDR3 is 15 amino acids. CDR3 amino acids: CASSLKGVLNTEAFF. The CDR3 nucleotides are TGTGCCAGCAGCTTAAAAGGGGTTCTAAACACTGAAGCTTTCTTT.

V and J are TRBV19 and TRBJ2-1; TRBD2 matches 14 bases. Germline V CDR1 and CDR2: LNHDA, SQIVND (reference sequence). Trimming at V came to 5 bases and at J to 8 bases, leaving 8 bases not matched to a gene. The CDR3 runs to 16 residues. The DNA of the CDR3 is TGTGCCAGTAGTCCCTTGACTAGCGGGAGGGCCGATGAGCAGTTCTTC. This encodes CASSPLTSGRADEQFF.

V usage is TRBV4-1 and J usage is TRBJ2-7; TRBD2 aligns across 7 bases. The CDR3 has 15 amino acids. Germline CDR1 and CDR2: MGHRA and YSYEKL. J gave up 2 bases and V 0 bases, and 4 bases lay outside the gene matches. CDR3 residues: CASSQDPGGTYEQYF. As DNA, the CDR3 is TGCGCCAGCAGCCAAGACCCGGGAGGCACCTACGAGCAGTACTTC.

The chain couples TRBV11-1 to TRBJ2-5; D unresolved. CDR3 size: 15 residues. V was shortened by 1 base and J by 1 base, with 10 bases between the two germline ends. CDR1 and CDR2 (germline): SGHAT, FQDESV (reference sequence). CDR3 nucleotide sequence: TGTGCCAGCAGCTTAGTGGTGGGTTCCCAAGAGACCCAGTACTTC. This codes for CASSLVVGSQETQYF.

This rearrangement joins TRBV9 to TRBJ2-7; 8 bases agree with TRBD1. Germline V gene data show CDR1 as SGDLS and CDR2 as YYNGEE. This CDR3 has 14 amino acids. V lost 4 bases to trimming and J lost 3 bases; unmatched junction nucleotides: 6. The CDR3 region is CASSPAGQGYEQYF. The CDR3 bases are TGTGCCAGCAGCCCCGCCGGACAGGGCTACGAGCAGTACTTC.